These 23 T cell receptor beta chains came from one sample sequenced in a study of blood T cell repertoires in COVID-19. Assay used: immunoSEQ multiplex PCR; TCRdb lists only in-frame clones, some missing. The table has fewer than 450,000 clones, 91% seen once; the top ten hold more than 3%. Sequenced: peripheral blood. These receptors originate from a woman younger than 35 who had recovered from COVID-19.

This rearrangement joins TRBV5-1 to TRBJ2-7; D might be TRBD2 (6 bases). The V gene's germline CDR1 is SGHRS and CDR2 YFSETQ. V lost 7 bases and J 5 bases, leaving 19 bases between the germline ends. CDR3 length: 14 residues. This CDR3 reads CASRRDSNADEQYV. The CDR3 DNA is TGCGCCAGCCGCCGGGACTCCAACGCTGACGAGCAGTACGTC.

The chain recombines TRBV6-2 or TRBV6-3 with TRBJ1-1; weak D call: TRBD1 (6 bases). The germline V and J ends were trimmed by 0 bases and 2 bases, with 13 bases remaining between them. Germline V gene lookup returns CDR1 MNHEY and CDR2 SVGEGT. The CDR3 contains 16 residues. In nucleotides, the CDR3 is TGTGCCAGCAGTTACTCGTGGGGCAGGGGCAACACTGAAGCTTTCTTT. Protein product: CASSYSWGRGNTEAFF.

The chain recombines TRBV9 with TRBJ1-4; D not certain. Germline V gene sequence: CDR1 SGDLS, CDR2 YYNGEE. The ends were cut back, 3 bases at V and 4 bases at J, with 7 bases in the middle. The CDR3 consists of 13 residues. In DNA, the CDR3 is TGTGCCAGCAGCGGCGGGGTTAATGAAAAACTGTTTTTT. It encodes CASSGGVNEKLFF.

V is TRBV19 and J is TRBJ1-2; tentatively, D is TRBD1 (6 bases). CDR3 length: 15 residues. V lost 3 bases to trimming and J lost 2 bases, with 13 bases between them. Germline V gene lookup returns CDR1 LNHDA and CDR2 SQIVND (reference sequence). DNA for the CDR3: TGTGCCAGTAGTATTTCCTTCCAGGGGAACTATGGCTACACCTTC. Amino acid sequence: CASSISFQGNYGYTF. The full variable domain, rest sourced from reference TRBV19 and TRBJ1-2, is DGGITQSPKYLFRKEGQNVTLSCEQNLNHDAMYWYRQDPGQGLRLIYYSQIVNDFQKGDIAEGYSVSREKKESFPLTVTSAQKNPTAFYLCASSISFQGNYGYTFGSGTRLTVV.

This chain links TRBV7-2 with TRBJ2-5; possibly TRBD2 for D (6 bases). The V gene lost 5 bases and the J gene lost 4 bases, with 14 bases spanning the gap. From germline, CDR1 is SGHTA and CDR2 FQGNSA. This CDR3 spans 14 amino acids. The CDR3 region is CASSTPASAETQYF. The CDR3 bases are TGTGCCAGCAGCACCCCCGCTAGCGCAGAGACCCAGTACTTC.

This rearrangement joins TRBV11-2 to TRBJ2-3; 10 bases align to TRBD2. The germline gives CDR1 SGHAT, CDR2 FQNNGV. The CDR3 is 16 residues long. The V and J ends lost 5 bases and 7 bases, in that order; junction bases with no gene match: 12. CDR3 sequence: CASSPGGSSGSNTQYF. The CDR3 nucleotides read TGTGCCAGCAGCCCCGGAGGCTCTAGCGGGAGCAATACGCAGTATTTT.

The genes are TRBV19 and TRBJ2-4; 10 bases are shared with TRBD1. The CDR3 has 15 amino acids. CDR1 is LNHDA and CDR2 is SQIVND in the germline V gene (reference sequence). Trimming at V came to 2 bases and at J to 9 bases, leaving 7 bases not matched to a gene. CDR3 amino acids: CASSIFRGTGVIQYF. The CDR3, as DNA: TGTGCCAGTAGTATATTCCGAGGGACAGGGGTCATTCAGTACTTC.

CDR3 DNA: TGTGCCAGCAGCTTCCAAGGACAGGGCGGCACCGGGGAGCTGTTTTTT. This codes for CASSFQGQGGTGELFF. The rearrangement uses TRBV7-8 and TRBJ2-2, with TRBD1 identical over 8 bases. V lost 3 bases, J lost 4 bases, and 7 bases stayed unmatched. The CDR3 spans 16 residues. Germline loops: CDR1 SGHVS, CDR2 FQNEAQ.

The chain joins TRBV7-6 to TRBJ2-1; 10 bases line up with TRBD2. Germline-derived CDR1 and CDR2 are SGHVS and FNYEAQ. The CDR3 has 16 residues. V dropped 3 bases and J dropped 7; count of bases not matched to a gene: 9. The DNA for the CDR3 is TGTGCCAGCAGCTTCATAGCGGGAGGCCAATGGAATGAGCAGTTCTTC. This sequence encodes CASSFIAGGQWNEQFF.

This rearrangement joins TRBV5-4 to TRBJ2-3; 9 bases match TRBD2. From germline, CDR1 is SGHNT and CDR2 YYREEE (reference sequence). J was trimmed by 3 bases and V by 3 bases; bases with no gene match: 2. The CDR3 is made up of 14 amino acids. CDR3 in DNA: TGTGCCAGCAGCTCGGCGGGAGGGACAGATACGCAGTATTTT. It specifies CASSSAGGTDTQYF.

The rearrangement uses TRBV11-3 and TRBJ1-6; unclear D gene. The germline V and J ends were trimmed by 1 base and 10 bases, with 20 bases remaining between them. Germline V gives CDR1 SGHNT, CDR2 YENEEA. The CDR3 totals 17 residues. CDR3 sequence (DNA): TGTGCCAGCAGCTTAGTCCTGACCCCCACAGCGGAGTCACCCCTCCACTTT. Its protein is CASSLVLTPTAESPLHF.

The chain has TRBV3-1 (or the pseudogene TRBV3-2) and TRBJ1-5; 8 bases are a match to TRBD1. The CDR3 is made up of 16 amino acids. Trimming cost V 1 base and J 2 bases; bases outside gene matches: 4. CDR1 LGHDT and CDR2 YNNKEL come from the germline V gene (reference sequence). CDR3 region: CASSQAGQGGNQPQHF. CDR3 coding DNA: TGTGCCAGCAGCCAAGCAGGACAGGGAGGCAATCAGCCCCAGCATTTT.

CDR3 DNA sequence: TGTGCCAGCAGCTTCGGGGTTAACGGGAAGACCCAGTACTTC. Translated, it gives CASSFGVNGKTQYF. The gene calls are TRBV11-3 and TRBJ2-5; a weak D match, TRBD2 (5 bases). V lost 3 bases to trimming and J lost 6 bases, with 14 bases between them. CDR1 is SGHNT and CDR2 is YENEEA in the germline V gene. The CDR3 runs to 14 residues.

This chain uses TRBV30 with TRBJ1-1; 7 positions match TRBD1. The ends lost 5 bases at V and 5 bases at J; junction bases unmatched: 11. Looked up from germline, CDR1 is GTSNPN and CDR2 is SVGIG (reference sequence). This CDR3 has 14 amino acids. The CDR3 region has the DNA TGTGCCTGGGCCGAAGGACAGGTGGGGACTGAAGCTTTCTTT. This translates into CAWAEGQVGTEAFF. The complete variable domain, with remaining parts taken from reference TRBV30 and TRBJ1-1, reads SQTIHQWPATLVQPVGSPLSLECTVEGTSNPNLYWYRQAAGRGLQLLFYSVGIGQISSEVPQNLSASRPQDRQFILSSKKLLLSDSGFYLCAWAEGQVGTEAFFGQGTRLTVV.

The CDR3 loop is CASSLMFSGYIEQFF. CDR3 nucleotide sequence: TGTGCCAGCAGCTTAATGTTCTCCGGGTACATAGAGCAGTTCTTC. The chain joins TRBV7-2 to TRBJ2-1; D is ambiguous. Trimming took off 2 bases at V and 10 bases at J, with 18 bases between the two ends. The CDR3 is 15 amino acids. The germline V gene has CDR1 SGHTA and CDR2 FQGNSA.

The rearrangement links TRBV7-9 to TRBJ2-1, with 14 bases lining up with TRBD2. The germline gives CDR1 SEHNR, CDR2 FQNEAQ (reference sequence). This CDR3 spans 18 amino acids. V shed 2 bases, J shed 3 bases, and the junction held 6 bases outside the gene matches. The CDR3 spells CASSLLTSGRADYNEQFF. Written as DNA, the CDR3 is TGTGCCAGCAGCTTATTGACTAGCGGGAGGGCCGACTACAATGAGCAGTTCTTC. Full variable domain (missing parts from reference TRBV7-9 and TRBJ2-1): DTGVSQNPRHKITKRGQNVTFRCDPISEHNRLYWYRQTLGQGPEFLTYFQNEAQLEKSRLLSDRFSAERPKGSFSTLEIQRTEQGDSAMYLCASSLLTSGRADYNEQFFGPGTRLTVL.

This clone was counted once. V is TRBV19 and J is TRBJ2-2; D is unclear. V was trimmed by 7 bases and J by 6 bases, leaving 15 bases between them. The CDR3 length is 14 residues. The germline V gene has CDR1 LNHDA and CDR2 SQIVND (reference sequence). This CDR3 is CASIEFLGAGELFF. DNA of the CDR3: TGTGCCAGTATCGAATTTCTCGGTGCCGGGGAGCTGTTTTTT.

DNA for the CDR3: TGTGCCAGCAGCATAGGGGAGGGCCAGTACTTC. Residues: CASSIGEGQYF. This sequence joins TRBV5-4 and TRBJ2-5; 7 nucleotides align to TRBD2. Germline V lookup: CDR1 SGHNT, CDR2 YYREEE (reference sequence). The CDR3 runs to 11 residues. The trim removed 4 bases at V and 10 bases at J, leaving 4 bases unmatched. Looking up the rest from reference TRBV5-4 and TRBJ2-5 gives the full variable domain: ETGVTQSPTHLIKTRGQQVTLRCSSQSGHNTVSWYQQALGQGPQFIFQYYREEENGRGNFPPRFSGLQFPNYSSELNVNALELDDSALYLCASSIGEGQYFGPGTRLLVL.

This chain connects TRBV27 to TRBJ2-1; no firm D call. CDR1 and CDR2 from the germline V gene are MNHEY and SMNVEV (reference sequence). The CDR3 spans 12 residues. With 8 bases removed from V and 1 base from J, the gap between germline ends came to 6 bases. The DNA for the CDR3 is TGTGCCAGCGCGAGTTCCTACAATGAGCAGTTCTTC. It is translated as CASASSYNEQFF.

This clone was recorded once. The chain uses TRBV6-5 and TRBJ2-5; D is undetermined. This CDR3 is built from 13 residues. V lost 7 bases, J lost 0 bases, and 9 bases lay in between. The germline CDR1 and CDR2 sequences are MNHEY and SVGAGI. For the CDR3, the DNA is TGTGCCAGCACCGGCAGGTACCAAGAGACCCAGTACTTC. Its translation is CASTGRYQETQYF.

This clone has more than one count but fewer than ten. The chain uses TRBV10-1 and TRBJ2-7, with D possibly TRBD1 on 6 matching bases. The CDR3 runs 13 residues. Germline-derived CDR1 and CDR2 are WNHNN and SYGVQD (reference sequence). V was cut by 2 bases and J by 3 bases, with 8 bases left in between. The DNA for the CDR3 is TGCGCCAGCAGTGAGAGGACAGTCTACGAGCAGTACGTC. Its protein is CASSERTVYEQYV.

The gene calls are TRBV15 and TRBJ2-2, with TRBD2 identical over 12 bases. The V gene end was trimmed by 0 bases and the J gene end by 4 bases; junction bases not matched to a gene: 9. The germline CDR1 and CDR2 sequences are LNHNV and YYDKDF (reference sequence). There are 19 residues in the CDR3. The CDR3 bases are TGTGCCACCAGCAGAGATCTGCTAGCGGGAGGGCCGGGCACCGGGGAGCTGTTTTTT. Protein sequence: CATSRDLLAGGPGTGELFF.

The V gene is TRBV2, the J gene TRBJ1-4; possibly TRBD1 for D (6 bases). Trimming shortened V by 4 bases and J by 8 bases, and 14 bases separated the two germline ends. The CDR3 runs 14 residues. Germline lookup yields CDR1 SNHLY and CDR2 FYNNEI. CDR3 amino acids: CASSVGAVGEKLFF. For the CDR3, the DNA is TGTGCCAGCAGTGTGGGGGCAGTCGGCGAAAAACTGTTTTTT.